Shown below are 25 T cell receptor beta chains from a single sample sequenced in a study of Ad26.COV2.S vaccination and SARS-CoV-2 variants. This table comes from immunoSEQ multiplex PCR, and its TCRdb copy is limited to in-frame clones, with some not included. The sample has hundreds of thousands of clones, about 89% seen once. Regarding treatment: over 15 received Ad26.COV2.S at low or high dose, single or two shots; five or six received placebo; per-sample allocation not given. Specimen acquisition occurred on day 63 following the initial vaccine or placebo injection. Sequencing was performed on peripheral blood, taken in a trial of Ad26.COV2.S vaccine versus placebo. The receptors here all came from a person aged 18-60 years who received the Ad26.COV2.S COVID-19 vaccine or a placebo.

Here the CDR3 reads CASSQAVGQGAFGTEAFF. In DNA, the CDR3 is TGCGCCAGCAGCCAAGCGGTGGGACAGGGGGCTTTTGGCACTGAAGCTTTCTTT. The rearrangement uses TRBV4-1 and TRBJ1-1; 12 bases line up with TRBD1. CDR3 size: 18 residues. CDR1 and CDR2 from the germline V gene are MGHRA and YSYEKL. The J segment lost 4 bases and the V segment lost 1 base, leaving 10 bases of the junction unmatched.

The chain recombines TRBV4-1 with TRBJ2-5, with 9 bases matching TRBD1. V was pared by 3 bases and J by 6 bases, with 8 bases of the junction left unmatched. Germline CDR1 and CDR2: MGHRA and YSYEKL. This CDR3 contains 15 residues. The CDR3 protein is CASSQLYRGLKTQYF. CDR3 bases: TGCGCCAGCAGCCAGCTATACAGGGGGCTAAAGACCCAGTACTTC.

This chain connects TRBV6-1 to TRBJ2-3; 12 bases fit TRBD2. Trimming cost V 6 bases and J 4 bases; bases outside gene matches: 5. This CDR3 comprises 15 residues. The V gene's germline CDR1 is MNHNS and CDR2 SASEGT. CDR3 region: CASSRLAGVSDTQYF. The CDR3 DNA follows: TGTGCCAGCAGCCGACTAGCGGGAGTATCAGATACGCAGTATTTT.

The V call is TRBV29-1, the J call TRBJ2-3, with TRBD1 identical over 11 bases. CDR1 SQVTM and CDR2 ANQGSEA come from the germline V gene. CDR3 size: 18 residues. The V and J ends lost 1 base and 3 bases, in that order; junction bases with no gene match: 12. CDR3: CSVEVRDRGREITDTQYF. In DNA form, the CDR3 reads TGCAGCGTTGAAGTCCGGGACAGGGGGAGAGAAATAACAGATACGCAGTATTTT.

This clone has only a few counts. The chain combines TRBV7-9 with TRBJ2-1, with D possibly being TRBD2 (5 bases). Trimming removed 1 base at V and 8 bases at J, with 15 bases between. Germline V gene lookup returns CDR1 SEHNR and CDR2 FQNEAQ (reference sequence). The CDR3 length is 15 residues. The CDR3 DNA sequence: TGTGCCAGCAGCTTAGAAACTAGGGCTTGGGATGAGCAGTTCTTC. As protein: CASSLETRAWDEQFF. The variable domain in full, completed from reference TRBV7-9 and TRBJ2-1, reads DTGVSQNPRHKITKRGQNVTFRCDPISEHNRLYWYRQTLGQGPEFLTYFQNEAQLEKSRLLSDRFSAERPKGSFSTLEIQRTEQGDSAMYLCASSLETRAWDEQFFGPGTRLTVL.

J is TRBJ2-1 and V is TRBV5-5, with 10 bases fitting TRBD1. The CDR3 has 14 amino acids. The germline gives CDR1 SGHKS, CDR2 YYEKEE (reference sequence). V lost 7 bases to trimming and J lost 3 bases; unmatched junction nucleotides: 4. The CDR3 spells CASGRDRGYNEQFF. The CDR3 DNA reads TGTGCCAGCGGCCGGGACAGGGGCTACAATGAGCAGTTCTTC.

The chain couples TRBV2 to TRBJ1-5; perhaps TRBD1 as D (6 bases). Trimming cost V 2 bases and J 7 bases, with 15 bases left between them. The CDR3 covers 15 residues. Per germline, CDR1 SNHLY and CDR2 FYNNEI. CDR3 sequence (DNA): TGTGCCAGCAGTGAAAGTCCAAGGGGGGGACAGCCCCAGCATTTT. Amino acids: CASSESPRGGQPQHF.

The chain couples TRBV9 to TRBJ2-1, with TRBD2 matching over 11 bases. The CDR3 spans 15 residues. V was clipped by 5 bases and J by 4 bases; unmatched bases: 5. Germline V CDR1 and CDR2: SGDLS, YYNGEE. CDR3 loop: CASSASGGQYNEQFF. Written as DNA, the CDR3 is TGTGCCAGCAGTGCTAGCGGGGGGCAATACAATGAGCAGTTCTTC.

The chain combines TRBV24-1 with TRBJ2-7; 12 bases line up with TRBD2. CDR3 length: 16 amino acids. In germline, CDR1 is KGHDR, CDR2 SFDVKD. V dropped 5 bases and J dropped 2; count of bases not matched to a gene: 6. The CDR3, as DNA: TGTGCCACCAGTGCCCCGGGACTAGCGGGTACCTACGAGCAGTACTTC. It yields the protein CATSAPGLAGTYEQYF.

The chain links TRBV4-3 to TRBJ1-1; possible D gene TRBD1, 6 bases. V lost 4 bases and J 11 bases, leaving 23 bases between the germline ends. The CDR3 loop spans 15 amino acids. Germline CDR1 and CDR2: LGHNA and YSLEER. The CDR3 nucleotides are TGCGCCAGCAGCCGAGAAACAGGGTTAGAGGGTATGGCTTTCTTT. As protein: CASSRETGLEGMAFF.

The CDR3 region has the DNA TGTGCCAGCAGCCAGGACCCTAATCAGCCCCAGCATTTT. Residues: CASSQDPNQPQHF. V usage is TRBV7-9 and J usage is TRBJ1-5, with unresolved D. V gave up 5 bases and J gave up 4 bases, with 9 bases separating them. Germline CDR1 and CDR2: SEHNR and FQNEAQ (reference sequence). This CDR3 contains 13 residues.

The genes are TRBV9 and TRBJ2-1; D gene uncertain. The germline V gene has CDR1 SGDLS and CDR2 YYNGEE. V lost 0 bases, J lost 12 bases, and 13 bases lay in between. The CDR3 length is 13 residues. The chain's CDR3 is CASSVDIELRQFF. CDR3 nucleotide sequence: TGTGCCAGCAGCGTAGACATTGAGCTGCGGCAGTTCTTC.

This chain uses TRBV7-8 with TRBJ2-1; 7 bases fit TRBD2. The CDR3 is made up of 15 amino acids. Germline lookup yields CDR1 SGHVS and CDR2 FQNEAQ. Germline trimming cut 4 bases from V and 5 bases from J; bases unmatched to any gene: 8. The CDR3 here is CASSSHRDYNNEQFF. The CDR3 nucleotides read TGTGCCAGCAGCTCACACCGGGACTACAACAATGAGCAGTTCTTC.

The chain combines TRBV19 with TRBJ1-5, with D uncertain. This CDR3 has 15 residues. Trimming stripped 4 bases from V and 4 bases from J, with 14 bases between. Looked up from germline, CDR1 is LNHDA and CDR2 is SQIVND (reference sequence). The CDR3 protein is CASSKGQPLNQPQHF. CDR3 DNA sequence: TGTGCCAGTAGTAAGGGCCAGCCCCTGAATCAGCCCCAGCATTTT.

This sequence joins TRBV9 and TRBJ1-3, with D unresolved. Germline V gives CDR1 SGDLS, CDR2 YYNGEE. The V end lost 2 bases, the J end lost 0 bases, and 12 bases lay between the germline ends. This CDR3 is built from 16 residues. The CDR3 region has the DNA TGTGCCAGCAGCGTCGGACGGGCGACCTCTGGAAACACCATATATTTT. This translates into CASSVGRATSGNTIYF.

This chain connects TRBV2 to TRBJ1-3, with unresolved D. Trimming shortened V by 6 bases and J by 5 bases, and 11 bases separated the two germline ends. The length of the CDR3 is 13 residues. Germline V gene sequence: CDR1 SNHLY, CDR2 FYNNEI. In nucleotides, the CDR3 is TGTGCCAGCAGGCCCCTGAGCAGAAACACCATATATTTT. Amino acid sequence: CASRPLSRNTIYF. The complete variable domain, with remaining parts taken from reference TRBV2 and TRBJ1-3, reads EPEVTQTPSHQVTQMGQEVILRCVPISNHLYFYWYRQILGQKVEFLVSFYNNEISEKSEIFDDQFSVERPDGSNFTLKIRSTKLEDSAMYFCASRPLSRNTIYFGEGSWLTVV.

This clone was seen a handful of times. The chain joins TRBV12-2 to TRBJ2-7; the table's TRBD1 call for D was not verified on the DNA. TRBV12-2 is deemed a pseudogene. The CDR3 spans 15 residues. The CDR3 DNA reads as TGTGCAAGTCGCTTAGTAAGGGACAGGGACTACGAGCAGTACTTC. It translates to CASRLVRDRDYEQYF.

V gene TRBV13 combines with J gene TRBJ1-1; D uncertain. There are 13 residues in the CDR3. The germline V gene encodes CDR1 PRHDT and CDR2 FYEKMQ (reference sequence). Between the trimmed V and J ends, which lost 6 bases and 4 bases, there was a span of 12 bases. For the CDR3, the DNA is TGTGCCAGCAGTATACAGATTAGCACTGAAGCTTTCTTT. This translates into CASSIQISTEAFF.

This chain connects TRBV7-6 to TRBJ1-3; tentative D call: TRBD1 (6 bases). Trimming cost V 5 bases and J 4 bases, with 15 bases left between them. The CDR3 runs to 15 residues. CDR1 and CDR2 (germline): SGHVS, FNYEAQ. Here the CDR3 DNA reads TGTGCCAGCAGCCCCGGAAAGGACAGAGGAAACACCATATATTTT. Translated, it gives CASSPGKDRGNTIYF. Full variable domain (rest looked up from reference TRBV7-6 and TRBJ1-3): GAGVSQSPRYKVTKRGQDVALRCDPISGHVSLYWYRQALGQGPEFLTYFNYEAQQDKSGLPNDRFSAERPEGSISTLTIQRTEQRDSAMYRCASSPGKDRGNTIYFGEGSWLTVV.

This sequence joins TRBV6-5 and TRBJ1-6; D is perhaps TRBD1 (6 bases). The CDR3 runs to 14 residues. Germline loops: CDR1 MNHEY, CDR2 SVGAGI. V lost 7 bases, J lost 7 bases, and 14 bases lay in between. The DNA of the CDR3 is TGTGCCAGCACCTTGGGGGGCGCCAATTCACCCCTCCACTTT. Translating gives CASTLGGANSPLHF.

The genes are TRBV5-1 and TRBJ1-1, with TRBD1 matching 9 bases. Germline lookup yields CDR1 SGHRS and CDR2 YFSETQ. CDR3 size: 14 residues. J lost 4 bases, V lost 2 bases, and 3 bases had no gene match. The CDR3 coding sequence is TGCGCCAGCAGCTTCACAGGGGGCCTCACTGAAGCTTTCTTT. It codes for CASSFTGGLTEAFF.

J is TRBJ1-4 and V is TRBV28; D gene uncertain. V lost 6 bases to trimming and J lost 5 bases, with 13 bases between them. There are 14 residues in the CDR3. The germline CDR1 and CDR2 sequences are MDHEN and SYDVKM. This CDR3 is CASSPTPLNEKLFF. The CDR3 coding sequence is TGTGCCAGCAGCCCGACGCCCCTAAATGAAAAACTGTTTTTT.

The CDR3 coding sequence is TGTGCCAGCAGCCTTTCCGGGACAGGGATTCAAGAGACCCAGTACTTC. It translates to CASSLSGTGIQETQYF. The chain employs TRBV7-2 and TRBJ2-5, with 9 bases matching TRBD1. Germline V gene sequence: CDR1 SGHTA, CDR2 FQGNSA. V gave up 5 bases and J gave up 2 bases; unmatched junction bases: 9. The CDR3 consists of 16 residues. Full variable domain (missing parts from reference TRBV7-2 and TRBJ2-5): GAGVSQSPSNKVTEKGKDVELRCDPISGHTALYWYRQSLGQGLEFLIYFQGNSAPDKSGLPSDRFSAERTGGSVSTLTIQRTQQEDSAVYLCASSLSGTGIQETQYFGPGTRLLVL.

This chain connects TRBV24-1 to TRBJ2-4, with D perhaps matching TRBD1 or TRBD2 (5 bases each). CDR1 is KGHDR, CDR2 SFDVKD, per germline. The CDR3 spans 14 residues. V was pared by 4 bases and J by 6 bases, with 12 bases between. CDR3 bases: TGTGCCACCAGTGAGCCGGGACCAGGAAACATTCAGTACTTC. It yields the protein CATSEPGPGNIQYF.

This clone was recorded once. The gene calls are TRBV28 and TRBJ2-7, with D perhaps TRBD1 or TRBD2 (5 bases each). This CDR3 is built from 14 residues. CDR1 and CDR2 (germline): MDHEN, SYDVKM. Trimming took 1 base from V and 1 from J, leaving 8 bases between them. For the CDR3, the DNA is TGTGCCAGCAGTTTATTGGGGGATTCCTACGAGCAGTACTTC. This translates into CASSLLGDSYEQYF.